A selection of T cell receptor beta chains follows, all from one sample in a study of T cell changes during pregnancy in multiple sclerosis. Data came from immunoSEQ multiplex PCR; TCRdb stores just in-frame clones and leaves some out. The repertoire holds 65,000 to 75,000 clones, with around 91% as singletons. The specimen comprised peripheral blood, sampled in the third trimester of pregnancy. Receptors were obtained from a female donor in good health, enrolled as a control in a pregnancy study. CDR3s include the opening cysteine and the closing phenylalanine or tryptophan. Each record gives: D gene, clone size, J gene, V gene, CDR3 DNA, CDR3 protein. A D gene is named only where the DNA matches it firmly. Where a row states a size, it is once, few, many or the class of an expanded clone; other rows omit it.

NA,NA,TRBJ2-3,TRBV7-2,TGTGCCAGCAGCTCCATTTTAGAGGGACTTTCTAGCACAGATACGCAGTATTTT,CASSSILEGLSSTDTQYF
TRBD1,NA,TRBJ1-1,TRBV9,TGTGCCAGCAGCGTAGCGGGGGACAGGGAAACTGAAGCTTTCTTT,CASSVAGDRETEAFF
NA,few,TRBJ2-7,TRBV7-2,TGTGCCAGCAGCTTACAGGGTAACGAGCAGTACTTC,CASSLQGNEQYF
TRBD1,NA,TRBJ1-2,TRBV4-3,TGCGCCAGCAGCCGGACAGGGGGCACCCTATATGGCTACACCTTC,CASSRTGGTLYGYTF
TRBD2,NA,TRBJ2-5,TRBV2,TGTGCCAGCAGTGAAGCGGGCGGGGGGGAGACCCAGTACTTC,CASSEAGGGETQYF
NA,NA,TRBJ2-3,TRBV4-3,TGCGCCAGCAGCCAAGAGTCGGGGTGGGATACGCAGTATTTT,CASSQESGWDTQYF
TRBD1,once,TRBJ2-7,TRBV27,TGTGCCAGCATGATCTCAGGGGGTCTTTACGAGCAGTACTTC,CASMISGGLYEQYF
NA,NA,TRBJ1-2,TRBV29-1,TGCAGCGTATATAGTCCTAACTATGGCTACACCTTC,CSVYSPNYGYTF
NA,NA,TRBJ1-1,TRBV7-8,TGTGCCAGCGGGCAGGGAGGGTACACTGAAGCTTTCTTT,CASGQGGYTEAFF
NA,NA,TRBJ1-4,TRBV4-2,TGTGCCAGCAGCCAAGATCCAGGGTTGGGTGAAAAACTGTTTTTT,CASSQDPGLGEKLFF
NA,NA,TRBJ2-1,TRBV4-3,TGCGCCAGCAGCCAAGAAACCGGCGGAAACAATGAGCAGTTCTTC,CASSQETGGNNEQFF
TRBD1,NA,TRBJ1-2,TRBV18,TGTGCCAGCTCACCATCGCAGGGGGCTGGCTACACCTTC,CASSPSQGAGYTF
NA,NA,TRBJ1-6,TRBV5-8,TGTGCCAGCAGCGGGGAGTTTCCATATAATTCACCCCTCCACTTT,CASSGEFPYNSPLHF
NA,NA,TRBJ2-2,TRBV7-2,TGTGCCAGCAGCCAGGGGACCGGGGAGCTGTTTTTT,CASSQGTGELFF
NA,NA,TRBJ2-1,TRBV29-1,TGCAGCGTTGGGGTACAGGGGAGGAATGAGCAGTTCTTC,CSVGVQGRNEQFF
NA,NA,TRBJ1-3,TRBV25-1,TGTGCCAGCAGAAACGCAGCGCGAAACACCATATATTTT,CASRNAARNTIYF
TRBD2,NA,TRBJ2-5,TRBV18,TGTGCCAGCTCACCGCCGGGACTAGCGGATCAAGAGACCCAGTACTTC,CASSPPGLADQETQYF
TRBD1,NA,TRBJ1-1,TRBV6-5,TGTGCCAGCAGTTACGACAGGGGACTTAGTGAAGCTTTCTTT,CASSYDRGLSEAFF
NA,NA,TRBJ1-3,TRBV9,TGTGCCAGCAGCGTATCAGGCCCTGGAAACACCATATATTTT,CASSVSGPGNTIYF
NA,NA,TRBJ1-5,TRBV7-2,TGTGCCAGCAGCTTATACCAGGTCGGGGGTCAGCCCCAGCATTTT,CASSLYQVGGQPQHF
NA,NA,TRBJ1-5,TRBV4-1,TGCGCCAGCAGCCAAGATGGGGGCGATCAGCCCCAGCATTTT,CASSQDGGDQPQHF
NA,NA,TRBJ1-2,TRBV19,TGTGCCAGTAGTTACAGCCCTTACGGCTACACCTTC,CASSYSPYGYTF
NA,NA,TRBJ2-1,TRBV7-6,TGTGCCAGCAGCTTAGTATTATACAATGAGCAGTTCTTC,CASSLVLYNEQFF
NA,NA,TRBJ2-7,TRBV4-2,TGTGCCAGCAGCCAAGTAATACTTTACGAGCAGTACTTC,CASSQVILYEQYF
TRBD1,NA,TRBJ1-1,TRBV19,TGTGCCAGTAGAGGACAGGGCTTCACTGAAGCTTTCTTT,CASRGQGFTEAFF
TRBD2,NA,TRBJ2-3,TRBV25-1,TGTGCCAGCAGTGAATCGAGGGGACTAGGCGCTGATACGCAGTATTTT,CASSESRGLGADTQYF
NA,NA,TRBJ1-5,TRBV27,TGTGCCAGCAGTTTAAGGAGGGGAAGCAATCAGCCCCAGCATTTT,CASSLRRGSNQPQHF
NA,NA,TRBJ2-7,TRBV2,TGTGCCAGCAGTCAACAGGCTTTCGAGCAGTACTTC,CASSQQAFEQYF
NA,NA,TRBJ2-5,TRBV11-3,TGTGCCAGCAGCTTATCAGCAGGAACGGAGACCCAGTACTTC,CASSLSAGTETQYF
TRBD1,few,TRBJ1-1,TRBV27,TGTGCCAGCAGTTTAACCCAGGGGGCATTCGGAGCTTTCTTT,CASSLTQGAFGAFF
NA,NA,TRBJ2-7,TRBV4-3,TGCGCCAGCAGCCAAGAGACGGAGGGAGAGCAGTACTTC,CASSQETEGEQYF
NA,NA,TRBJ1-1,TRBV18,TGTGCCAGCTCACCACCTATTGCGGTGGACACTGAAGCTTTCTTT,CASSPPIAVDTEAFF
NA,NA,TRBJ1-2,TRBV4-3,TGCGCCAGCAGCCAAGAGCTCCGAGCCGACTATGGCTACACCTTC,CASSQELRADYGYTF
TRBD2,NA,TRBJ2-7,TRBV10-3,TGTGCCATCAGTGAGCGGGCGGGGACCGGGAGGGAGCAGTACTTC,CAISERAGTGREQYF
NA,NA,TRBJ1-5,TRBV7-2,TGTGCCAGCAGCTTAGTCAGGGGAAGCAATCAGCCCCAGCATTTT,CASSLVRGSNQPQHF
NA,NA,TRBJ2-5,TRBV18,TGTGCCAGCTCACCTGGGCAGGGCCAAGAGACCCAGTACTTC,CASSPGQGQETQYF
NA,once,TRBJ1-2,TRBV27,TGTGCCAGCAGTTCTAGCCCGGACAGAGGATATGGCTACACCTTC,CASSSSPDRGYGYTF
NA,NA,TRBJ2-7,TRBV29-1,TGCAGCGTTGAAGTGAGAAGGGGGGTGCGGGAGTCCAAAGGGGGCTACGAGCAGTACTTC,CSVEVRRGVRESKGGYEQYF
NA,once,TRBJ2-5,TRBV27,TGTGCCAGCGGCAGGGGGACCCAGTACTTC,CASGRGTQYF
TRBD1,NA,TRBJ1-3,TRBV10-3,TGTGCCATCGGGACAGGCGGAAACACCATATATTTT,CAIGTGGNTIYF
NA,NA,TRBJ1-5,TRBV7-8,TGTGCCAGCAGCTTCTCGGGTCAGCCCCAGCATTTT,CASSFSGQPQHF
NA,NA,TRBJ1-2,TRBV5-5,TGTGCCAGCAGCTTGACAGCTCGGGCTAGCAGCTACACCTTC,CASSLTARASSYTF
TRBD1,NA,TRBJ1-5,TRBV7-3,TGTGCCAGCAGCTCGGACAGGGGGTTTCAGCCCCAGCATTTT,CASSSDRGFQPQHF
TRBD1,NA,TRBJ1-1,TRBV2,TGTGCCAGCACGGGACAGGGGGACGCTTTCTTT,CASTGQGDAFF
NA,NA,TRBJ2-5,TRBV28,TGTGCCAGCAGTTTTCGGTTATGGGAGACCCAGTACTTC,CASSFRLWETQYF
TRBD2,NA,TRBJ2-4,TRBV5-8,TGTGCCAGCACCCTGGATGCGGGGGGGCTGGGCAAAAACATTCAGTACTTC,CASTLDAGGLGKNIQYF
TRBD1,NA,TRBJ1-2,TRBV5-6,TGTGCCAGCAGCGGGACAGCGGACTACTATGGCTACACCTTC,CASSGTADYYGYTF
NA,NA,TRBJ1-1,TRBV12-1,TGTGCCAGCAGCCCAAGACAGGCCATGAACACTGAAGCTTTCTTT,CASSPRQAMNTEAFF
TRBD1,NA,TRBJ1-4,TRBV5-7,TGTGCCAGCAGCTCCCGACAGGGGGGGGTATCATTCGAAGGTGAAAAACTGTTTTTT,CASSSRQGGVSFEGEKLFF
NA,NA,TRBJ1-1,TRBV28,TGTGCCAGCAGACCAACCAGGAAAATGAACACTGAAGCTTTCTTT,CASRPTRKMNTEAFF
NA,NA,TRBJ2-7,TRBV28,TGTGCCACCACCATGGGGGGATATGGGCAGTACTTC,CATTMGGYGQYF